The 26 T cell receptor beta chains listed next were all sequenced from one sample in a study of blood T cells in healthy people across ages. Primed by a sample-barcoded 5' primer and a J-beta primer mix, a second PCR proceeded for 7 to 11 cycles. TCRdb redid the calling of the 5' RACE reads with MiXCR, one entry per CDR3 protein. The top ten hold 10% to 12% of the sample, which has roughly 1,500,000 distinct CDR3 sequences, about 32% seen once. Sequencing was carried out using blood. These receptors all stem from a woman between 25 and 40 years old in good health.

Here the CDR3 reads CASSLFGRGPTDTQYF. In DNA, the CDR3 is TGCGCCAGCAGCTTGTTCGGGCGGGGTCCCACAGATACGCAGTATTTT. V is TRBV5-1 and J is TRBJ2-3; D may be TRBD2 (6 bases). Trimming stripped 1 base from V and 2 bases from J, with 14 bases between. The CDR3 spans 16 residues. Germline V gives CDR1 SGHRS, CDR2 YFSETQ.

The chain is built from TRBV2 and TRBJ2-7; 11 nucleotides match TRBD1. J lost 3 bases, V lost 2 bases, and 3 bases had no gene match. This CDR3 spans 15 amino acids. Germline V gives CDR1 SNHLY, CDR2 FYNNEI. CDR3 sequence (DNA): TGTGCCAGCAGTGAAAGGGGACAGGGGGTCTACGAGCAGTACTTC. Translation: CASSERGQGVYEQYF.

The J gene is TRBJ2-7, the V gene TRBV3-1; D perhaps matches TRBD2 (5 bases). CDR3 length: 13 amino acids. The germline CDR1 and CDR2 sequences are LGHDT and YNNKEL (reference sequence). V gave up 4 bases and J gave up 2 bases, with 9 bases separating them. CDR3 in amino acids: CASSPSPAYEQYF. CDR3 DNA sequence: TGTGCCAGCAGCCCTAGCCCCGCCTACGAGCAGTACTTC.

The chain employs TRBV5-1 and TRBJ2-3, with D unclear. The CDR3 extends over 15 amino acids. Trimming pared 1 base from V and 0 bases from J, leaving 9 bases between. CDR1 SGHRS and CDR2 YFSETQ come from the germline V gene. CDR3 amino acids: CASSLQSPSTDTQYF. The CDR3 DNA sequence: TGCGCCAGCAGCTTGCAGAGTCCTAGCACAGATACGCAGTATTTT.

This clonotype was counted at least ten times. The chain uses TRBV18 and TRBJ1-1, with D possibly matching TRBD1 (6 bases). Between the trimmed V and J ends, which lost 8 bases and 4 bases, there was a span of 14 bases. The germline V gene encodes CDR1 KGHSH and CDR2 LQKENI. The CDR3 has 13 amino acids. The CDR3 loop is CASSPQGRTEAFF. CDR3 sequence (DNA): TGTGCCAGCAGTCCCCAGGGGCGCACTGAAGCTTTCTTT.

The chain combines TRBV29-1 with TRBJ2-3; D not certain. The CDR3 consists of 12 residues. V was clipped by 6 bases and J by 0 bases, with 7 bases between them. Germline lookup yields CDR1 SQVTM and CDR2 ANQGSEA. CDR3 in amino acids: CSVTTSTDTQYF. DNA of the CDR3: TGCAGCGTCACAACTAGCACAGATACGCAGTATTTT.

The V call is TRBV5-6, the J call TRBJ2-6; D gene ambiguous. Trimming took 1 base from V and 0 from J, leaving 11 bases between them. Per the germline V gene, CDR1 is SGHDT and CDR2 is YYEEEE. The CDR3 loop spans 17 amino acids. The CDR3 DNA reads as TGTGCCAGCAGCTTGCGACGCATGAGCTCTGGGGCCAACGTCCTGACTTTC. This encodes CASSLRRMSSGANVLTF.

This clonotype was seen more than once but under ten times. The gene calls are TRBV28 and TRBJ2-5; D may be TRBD2 (6 bases). The CDR3 spans 11 residues. Trimming shortened V by 7 bases and J by 7 bases, and 10 bases separated the two germline ends. Germline-derived CDR1 and CDR2 are MDHEN and SYDVKM. CDR3 region: CASTRGLTQYF. The CDR3 DNA reads TGTGCCAGCACCCGGGGGTTGACCCAGTACTTC.

The chain links TRBV27 to TRBJ1-2; TRBD1 matches 7 bases. CDR1 and CDR2 (germline): MNHEY, SMNVEV (reference sequence). This CDR3 contains 14 residues. J lost 8 bases, V lost 4 bases, and 10 bases had no gene match. The CDR3 DNA follows: TGTGCCAGCAGTTCCGAATCGACAGGGTTCGGCTACACCTTC. It is translated as CASSSESTGFGYTF.

As concerns this clonotype: With a much larger clone just one base away, this may be a read error. V usage is TRBV7-6 and J usage is TRBJ2-3, with 13 bases identical to TRBD2. The CDR3 consists of 17 residues. Germline V gene data show CDR1 as SGHVS and CDR2 as FNYEAQ. The V and J ends lost 2 bases and 6 bases, in that order; junction bases with no gene match: 8. DNA of the CDR3: TGTGCCAGCAGCTTAACCGTTACTAGCGGGAGGGCCGATACGCAGTATTTT. Encoded protein: CASSLTVTSGRADTQYF.

This clonotype was counted ten times or more. This chain links TRBV27 with TRBJ1-4; tentatively, D is TRBD1 (5 bases). Germline loops: CDR1 MNHEY, CDR2 SMNVEV (reference sequence). V lost 8 bases and J 1 base, leaving 17 bases between the germline ends. The CDR3 contains 16 residues. This CDR3 reads CASGVLNGGTNEKLFF. For the CDR3, the DNA is TGTGCCAGCGGGGTACTGAACGGGGGAACTAATGAAAAACTGTTTTTT.

The chain couples TRBV28 to TRBJ1-5; possibly TRBD1 for D (6 bases). CDR1 and CDR2 (germline): MDHEN, SYDVKM. V lost 5 bases and J lost 5, with 16 bases in between. The CDR3 covers 15 residues. CDR3 sequence reads: CASSPFTGFDQPQHF. Written as DNA, the CDR3 is TGTGCCAGCAGTCCCTTTACAGGGTTCGATCAGCCCCAGCATTTT. Full variable domain (rest looked up from reference TRBV28 and TRBJ1-5): DVKVTQSSRYLVKRTGEKVFLECVQDMDHENMFWYRQDPGLGLRLIYFSYDVKMKEKGDIPEGYSVSREKKERFSLILESASTNQTSMYLCASSPFTGFDQPQHFGDGTRLSIL.

This chain connects TRBV9 to TRBJ2-3; TRBD2 matches 9 bases. The CDR3 is 17 residues long. V dropped 0 bases and J dropped 3; count of bases not matched to a gene: 8. The germline CDR1 and CDR2 sequences are SGDLS and YYNGEE. CDR3 sequence reads: CASSVGALAGVTDTQYF. The CDR3, as DNA: TGTGCCAGCAGCGTAGGCGCCTTAGCGGGAGTGACAGATACGCAGTATTTT.

The sample holds a few counts of this clonotype. The chain combines TRBV27 with TRBJ2-7; D is unclear. The CDR3 length is 14 residues. From germline, CDR1 is MNHEY and CDR2 SMNVEV (reference sequence). V was shortened by 5 bases and J by 3 bases, with 14 bases between the two germline ends. The CDR3 region has the DNA TGTGCCAGCAGTAAGGGCACGATCGGCTACGAGCAGTACTTC. It encodes CASSKGTIGYEQYF.

The chain has TRBV2 and TRBJ1-1, with D possibly matching TRBD1 (6 bases). The CDR3 is made up of 14 amino acids. Germline CDR1 reads SNHLY; CDR2 reads FYNNEI. Trimming removed 1 base from V and 6 bases from J, with 12 bases in between. The CDR3 protein is CASSEDRESAEAFF. CDR3 bases: TGTGCCAGCAGTGAAGACAGGGAATCTGCTGAAGCTTTCTTT.

The V and J genes are TRBV12-3 or TRBV12-4 and TRBJ2-3; 10 bases map to TRBD1. The V segment lost 6 bases and the J segment 5 bases; nucleotides outside the gene matches: 8. The CDR3 consists of 15 residues. CDR3 DNA sequence: TGTGCCAGCAGCCCCGGACAGGGGGTCGAAGATACGCAGTATTTT. Translation: CASSPGQGVEDTQYF.

This clonotype was observed a handful of times. A much larger clone lies a single base off, so this may be a read error. The rearrangement links TRBV12-3 or TRBV12-4 to TRBJ2-7, with 14 bases fitting TRBD2. This CDR3 has 16 residues. The junction had 9 bases not matched to a gene; V was cut back by 5 bases and J by 6 bases. CDR3 sequence: CASSPRTSGGHCEQYF. For the CDR3, the DNA is TGTGCCAGCAGTCCCCGGACTAGCGGGGGGCACTGCGAGCAGTACTTC.

The chain recombines TRBV12-3 or TRBV12-4 with TRBJ2-5; perhaps TRBD2 as D (6 bases). CDR3 length: 14 amino acids. The V and J ends lost 5 bases and 11 bases respectively, with 21 bases between them. CDR3 bases: TGTGCCAGCAGTGCAGGCGGGACCTCCTACGGGCAGTACTTC. Translated, it gives CASSAGGTSYGQYF.

V and J are TRBV28 and TRBJ2-2; D is unclear. The germline V and J ends were trimmed by 11 bases and 1 base, with 17 bases remaining between them. This CDR3 comprises 15 residues. Germline V gene data show CDR1 as MDHEN and CDR2 as SYDVKM. The CDR3 coding sequence is TGTGCCTCTTTGGCGGCAGTCGGGAACACCGGGGAGCTGTTTTTT. Translation: CASLAAVGNTGELFF.

The CDR3 loop reads CAISELPGYGYTF. The CDR3 nucleotides are TGTGCCATCAGTGAGTTACCGGGTTATGGCTACACCTTC. The chain uses TRBV10-3 and TRBJ1-2; D is ambiguous. The germline V and J ends were trimmed by 1 base and 5 bases, with 8 bases remaining between them. The CDR3 extends over 13 amino acids. Germline CDR1 reads ENHRY; CDR2 reads SYGVKD.

The genes are TRBV19 and TRBJ2-1; weak D call: TRBD1 (5 bases). Between the trimmed V and J ends, which lost 4 bases and 6 bases, there was a span of 16 bases. Germline V CDR1 and CDR2: LNHDA, SQIVND (reference sequence). The CDR3 sequence is 15 residues long. The CDR3 protein is CASSTGQGRGNEQFF. The CDR3 DNA follows: TGTGCCAGTAGTACGGGCCAGGGAAGGGGCAATGAGCAGTTCTTC.

The V and J genes are TRBV6-2 or TRBV6-3 and TRBJ2-3, with TRBD2 matching 14 bases. The V gene's germline CDR1 is MNHEY and CDR2 SVGEGT. This CDR3 has 20 residues. Trimming at V came to 2 bases and at J to 6 bases, leaving 16 bases not matched to a gene. CDR3 amino acids: CASSYRTAKPGLAGADTQYF. CDR3 coding DNA: TGTGCCAGCAGTTACCGTACAGCAAAACCGGGACTAGCGGGAGCGGATACGCAGTATTTT.

This clonotype has more than one count but fewer than ten. The chain combines TRBV12-3 or TRBV12-4 with TRBJ2-1; D is unresolved. Trimming removed 6 bases from V and 0 bases from J, with 18 bases in between. The CDR3 has 17 residues. Here the CDR3 DNA reads TGTGCCAGCAGCTTGGAAATCGGCGGTAGCTCCTACAATGAGCAGTTCTTC. This sequence encodes CASSLEIGGSSYNEQFF.

The rearrangement links TRBV7-3 to TRBJ2-1; D may be TRBD1 or TRBD2 (5 bases each). Germline loops: CDR1 SGHTA, CDR2 FQGTGA. V lost 6 bases, J lost 4 bases, and 16 bases lay in between. The CDR3 is 15 residues long. CDR3 sequence reads: CASSYRDDPYNEQFF. Here the CDR3 DNA reads TGTGCCAGCAGTTACCGGGACGACCCATACAATGAGCAGTTCTTC.

The chain carries TRBV11-2 and TRBJ1-2; no definite D call. The CDR3 runs to 15 residues. Germline CDR1 and CDR2: SGHAT and FQNNGV. V lost 1 base to trimming and J lost 2 bases, with 11 bases between them. This CDR3 is CASSLGPRGNYGYTF. The CDR3 nucleotides read TGTGCCAGCAGCTTAGGTCCTCGGGGAAACTATGGCTACACCTTC.

This clonotype was seen repeatedly, ten times or more. The chain is built from TRBV20-1 and TRBJ1-2, with no clear D. This CDR3 has 13 residues. V dropped 1 base and J dropped 4 bases, with 10 bases sitting between them. CDR1 is DFQATT and CDR2 is SNEGSKA in the germline V gene (reference sequence). CDR3 in amino acids: CSARAGQVYGYTF. CDR3 DNA sequence: TGCAGTGCTAGAGCCGGGCAAGTCTATGGCTACACCTTC.